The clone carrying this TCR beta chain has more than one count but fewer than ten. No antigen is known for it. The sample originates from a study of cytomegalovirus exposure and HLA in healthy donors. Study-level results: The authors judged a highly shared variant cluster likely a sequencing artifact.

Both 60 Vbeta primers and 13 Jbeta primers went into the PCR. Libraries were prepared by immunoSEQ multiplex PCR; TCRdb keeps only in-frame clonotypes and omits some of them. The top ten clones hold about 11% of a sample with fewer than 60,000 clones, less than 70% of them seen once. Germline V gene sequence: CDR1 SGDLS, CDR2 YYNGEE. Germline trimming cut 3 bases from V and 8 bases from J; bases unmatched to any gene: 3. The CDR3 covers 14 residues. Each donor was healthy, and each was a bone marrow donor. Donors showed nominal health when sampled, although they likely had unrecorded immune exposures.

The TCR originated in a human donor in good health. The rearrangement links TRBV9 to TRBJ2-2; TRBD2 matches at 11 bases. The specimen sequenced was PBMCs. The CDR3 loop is CASSETSGMGELFF. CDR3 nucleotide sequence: TGTGCCAGCAGCGAGACTAGCGGGATGGGGGAGCTGTTTTTT.